One and the same sample provided the 27 T cell receptor beta chains below, sequenced in a study of blood T cell repertoires in COVID-19. The table came from immunoSEQ multiplex PCR; TCRdb's copy has only in-frame clones and leaves some out. The profile covers approximately 140,000 clones, with less than 85% appearing a single time and approximately 5.8% taken by the ten largest. The sample was peripheral blood. The source is a human donor in a cohort sampled during active COVID-19.

The chain recombines TRBV6-5 with TRBJ1-2, with 9 bases fitting TRBD1. Germline assignment: CDR1 MNHEY and CDR2 SVGAGI. V lost 7 bases and J lost 8; bases outside the gene matches: 11. CDR3 length: 14 amino acids. DNA for the CDR3: TGTGCCAGCACCCCCACCGGGACAGGGCGCGGCTACACCTTC. Translation gives CASTPTGTGRGYTF.

The chain uses TRBV7-9 and TRBJ2-2; tentative D call: TRBD1 (6 bases). The CDR3 totals 17 residues. Germline CDR1 SEHNR, CDR2 FQNEAQ (reference sequence). V lost 4 bases to trimming and J lost 0 bases, with 15 bases between them. CDR3 loop: CASSSPWGPSNTGELFF. Written as DNA, the CDR3 is TGTGCCAGCAGCTCGCCGTGGGGGCCATCGAACACCGGGGAGCTGTTTTTT.

This rearrangement joins TRBV7-3 to TRBJ2-4; D is undetermined. Germline CDR1 reads SGHTA; CDR2 reads FQGTGA. With 9 bases removed from V and 0 bases from J, the gap between germline ends came to 9 bases. This CDR3 comprises 13 residues. The CDR3 nucleotides read TGTGCCAGGCTACGTCTAGCCAAAAACATTCAGTACTTC. It encodes CARLRLAKNIQYF. Variable domain in full (rest from reference TRBV7-3 and TRBJ2-4): GAGVSQTPSNKVTEKGKYVELRCDPISGHTALYWYRQSLGQGPEFLIYFQGTGAADDSGLPNDRFFAVRPEGSVSTLKIQRTERGDSAVYLCARLRLAKNIQYFGAGTRLSVL.

This chain links TRBV18 with TRBJ2-7, with 7 bases that match TRBD1. The J segment lost 0 bases and the V segment lost 4 bases, leaving 9 bases of the junction unmatched. The CDR3 contains 16 residues. Germline loops: CDR1 KGHSH, CDR2 LQKENI. This CDR3 reads CASSQSGQVLSYEQYF. The CDR3 nucleotides are TGTGCCAGCTCACAATCAGGACAGGTCCTCTCCTACGAGCAGTACTTC. The variable domain in full, with the rest retrieved from reference TRBV18 and TRBJ2-7, is NAGVMQNPRHLVRRRGQEARLRCSPMKGHSHVYWYRQLPEEGLKFMVYLQKENIIDESGMPKERFSAEFPKEGPSILRIQQVVRGDSAAYFCASSQSGQVLSYEQYFGPGTRLTVT.

The chain combines TRBV28 with TRBJ2-1, with TRBD1 matching 9 bases. The CDR3 loop spans 15 amino acids. The V and J ends lost 6 bases and 3 bases, in that order; junction bases with no gene match: 6. Per the germline V gene, CDR1 is MDHEN and CDR2 is SYDVKM. The CDR3 DNA is TGTGCCAGCAGCCCGGGACAGGGCTACTACAATGAGCAGTTCTTC. Amino acids: CASSPGQGYYNEQFF.

The chain has TRBV6-5 and TRBJ1-2; D call uncertain. The CDR3 consists of 13 residues. Trimming pared 5 bases from V and 8 bases from J, leaving 15 bases between. Per germline, CDR1 MNHEY and CDR2 SVGAGI. CDR3: CASSTEGLGGYTF. CDR3 sequence (DNA): TGTGCCAGCAGTACGGAGGGCCTTGGCGGCTACACCTTC.

The V and J genes are TRBV7-2 and TRBJ1-5; TRBD1 matches 9 bases. This CDR3 region has 15 residues. The germline V gene has CDR1 SGHTA and CDR2 FQGNSA. The trim removed 4 bases at V and 6 bases at J, leaving 7 bases unmatched. The CDR3 DNA sequence: TGTGCCAGCAGCTCGGACAGGGGATTGGGTCAGCCCCAGCATTTT. The encoded protein is CASSSDRGLGQPQHF.

The chain joins TRBV27 to TRBJ2-7, with D possibly TRBD2 on 6 matching bases. Germline V CDR1 and CDR2: MNHEY, SMNVEV (reference sequence). V gave up 6 bases and J gave up 4 bases, with 10 bases separating them. This CDR3 region has 12 residues. For the CDR3, the DNA is TGTGCCAGCAGCCCTGCGGGGTACGAGCAGTACTTC. Protein product: CASSPAGYEQYF.

The chain recombines TRBV5-5 with TRBJ1-3; D is possibly TRBD1 (6 bases). V was trimmed by 5 bases and J by 0 bases, leaving 12 bases between them. Per the germline V gene, CDR1 is SGHKS and CDR2 is YYEKEE (reference sequence). The CDR3 sequence is 15 residues long. This CDR3 reads CASSDDRFSGNTIYF. The CDR3 nucleotides read TGTGCCAGCAGTGATGACAGGTTCTCTGGAAACACCATATATTTT.

The rearrangement links TRBV29-1 to TRBJ2-7; TRBD2 aligns across 14 bases. The germline gives CDR1 SQVTM, CDR2 ANQGSEA. V gave up 2 bases and J gave up 3 bases; unmatched junction bases: 3. CDR3 length: 15 residues. The CDR3 here is CSVESGTSGGYEQYF. The CDR3 nucleotides read TGCAGCGTTGAATCAGGGACTAGCGGGGGCTACGAGCAGTACTTC.

V and J are TRBV5-3 and TRBJ2-2; D unclear. TRBV5-3 qualifies as an ORF whose function is uncertain. This CDR3 has 13 amino acids. Trimming removed 3 bases from V and 4 bases from J, with 7 bases in between. The CDR3 bases are TGTGCCAGAAGCTCTGAACTCACCGGGGAGCTGTTTTTT. Translated: CARSSELTGELFF.

V is TRBV19 and J is TRBJ2-7, with 11 bases fitting TRBD1. The CDR3 contains 15 residues. V lost 5 bases to trimming and J lost 1 base; unmatched junction nucleotides: 4. Looked up from germline, CDR1 is LNHDA and CDR2 is SQIVND (reference sequence). DNA of the CDR3: TGTGCCAGTAGTGCCGGGACAGGGGGATCCTACGAGCAGTACTTC. Its protein is CASSAGTGGSYEQYF.

This chain joins TRBV5-1 and TRBJ1-1; tentatively, D is TRBD1 (6 bases). Germline assignment: CDR1 SGHRS and CDR2 YFSETQ. The CDR3 sequence is 15 residues long. V gave up 2 bases and J gave up 11 bases, with 22 bases separating them. The CDR3 spells CASSFTYRENKGAFF. CDR3 sequence (DNA): TGCGCCAGCAGCTTTACTTACAGGGAGAATAAGGGGGCTTTCTTT.

This clone was counted only a few times. The chain carries TRBV7-9 and TRBJ2-7, with D maybe TRBD1 (5 bases). The CDR3 covers 14 residues. The V end lost 2 bases, the J end lost 4 bases, and 12 bases lay between the germline ends. Looked up from germline, CDR1 is SEHNR and CDR2 is FQNEAQ (reference sequence). Written as DNA, the CDR3 is TGTGCCAGCAGCTTACAGGGTATTGGGTACGAGCAGTACTTC. Translated: CASSLQGIGYEQYF.

This chain connects TRBV3-1 (or the pseudogene TRBV3-2) to TRBJ1-2; 9 nucleotides align to TRBD1. This CDR3 is 17 amino acids long. In germline, CDR1 is LGHDT, CDR2 YNNKEL (reference sequence). V lost 5 bases, J lost 2 bases, and 12 bases stayed unmatched. The CDR3 protein is CASSSSRGQGENYGYTF. In nucleotides, the CDR3 is TGTGCCAGCAGCTCCTCCCGGGGACAGGGTGAAAACTATGGCTACACCTTC.

The chain combines TRBV7-2 with TRBJ1-2; 9 bases match TRBD1. V gave up 5 bases and J gave up 8 bases; unmatched junction bases: 6. CDR1 and CDR2 from the germline V gene are SGHTA and FQGNSA. The CDR3 contains 13 residues. The CDR3 DNA reads TGTGCCAGCAGCACAGGACAGGGGATCGGCTACACCTTC. Translating gives CASSTGQGIGYTF.

The gene calls are TRBV28 and TRBJ1-5, with D possibly matching TRBD1 (5 bases). V shed 11 bases and J shed 4 bases, with 12 bases lying between them. The V gene's germline CDR1 is MDHEN and CDR2 SYDVKM. This CDR3 has 12 residues. CDR3 amino acids: CADGRGNQPQHF. The CDR3 region has the DNA TGTGCCGACGGACGGGGGAATCAGCCCCAGCATTTT.

This clone was recorded only once. This chain connects TRBV5-1 to TRBJ2-1, with D possibly TRBD2 on 5 matching bases. The V end lost 2 bases, the J end lost 8 bases, and 8 bases lay between the germline ends. Germline values: CDR1 SGHRS, CDR2 YFSETQ. This CDR3 is built from 12 residues. The CDR3 loop is CASSFPRDEQFF. The CDR3 nucleotides are TGCGCCAGCAGCTTCCCGAGGGATGAGCAGTTCTTC. The variable domain in full, completed from reference TRBV5-1 and TRBJ2-1, reads KAGVTQTPRYLIKTRGQQVTLSCSPISGHRSVSWYQQTPGQGLQFLFEYFSETQRNKGNFPGRFSGRQFSNSRSEMNVSTLELGDSALYLCASSFPRDEQFFGPGTRLTVL.

The CDR3 nucleotides are TGTGCCAGCAGCTGGGGACTAGCAAACACCGGGGAGCTGTTTTTT. Amino acid sequence: CASSWGLANTGELFF. The chain links TRBV5-4 to TRBJ2-2, with 9 positions matching TRBD2. Germline loops: CDR1 SGHNT, CDR2 YYREEE (reference sequence). This CDR3 is 15 amino acids long. The ends lost 3 bases at V and 2 bases at J; junction bases unmatched: 2.

This clone was detected a few times. CDR3 sequence (DNA): TGTGCCAGCTCACCAAGCCCCCGTGAAGCTTTCTTT. Translation: CASSPSPREAFF. V gene TRBV18 combines with J gene TRBJ1-1; D not certain. The germline V gene encodes CDR1 KGHSH and CDR2 LQKENI. The CDR3 is made up of 12 amino acids. Trimming removed 2 bases at V and 7 bases at J, with 8 bases between.

The rearrangement links TRBV7-2 to TRBJ2-1; 9 bases agree with TRBD2. The CDR3 sequence is 14 residues long. The V gene's germline CDR1 is SGHTA and CDR2 FQGNSA. V shed 8 bases and J 4 bases; nucleotides not matched to a gene: 6. The CDR3 loop is CASAPLAGYNEQFF. The CDR3 region has the DNA TGTGCCAGCGCGCCTCTAGCGGGGTACAATGAGCAGTTCTTC. The full variable domain, completed using reference TRBV7-2 and TRBJ2-1, is GAGVSQSPSNKVTEKGKDVELRCDPISGHTALYWYRQSLGQGLEFLIYFQGNSAPDKSGLPSDRFSAERTGGSVSTLTIQRTQQEDSAVYLCASAPLAGYNEQFFGPGTRLTVL.

This clone was picked up many times. This chain connects TRBV5-1 to TRBJ1-5; D might be TRBD1 (6 bases). Germline values: CDR1 SGHRS, CDR2 YFSETQ. The CDR3 spans 14 residues. V shed 4 bases and J shed 2 bases, with 10 bases lying between them. The CDR3 DNA is TGCGCCAGCAGCGCAGCAGGGGGCAATCAGCCCCAGCATTTT. Amino acids: CASSAAGGNQPQHF. Variable domain in full (rest from reference TRBV5-1 and TRBJ1-5): KAGVTQTPRYLIKTRGQQVTLSCSPISGHRSVSWYQQTPGQGLQFLFEYFSETQRNKGNFPGRFSGRQFSNSRSEMNVSTLELGDSALYLCASSAAGGNQPQHFGDGTRLSIL.

This chain joins TRBV5-4 and TRBJ2-7; 8 bases fit TRBD2. This CDR3 is built from 16 residues. The germline CDR1 and CDR2 sequences are SGHNT and YYREEE (reference sequence). J lost 5 bases, V lost 0 bases, and 10 bases had no gene match. The CDR3 nucleotides are TGTGCCAGCAGCTTGGGGGTAGCGGGGTCTTGGAACGAGCAGTACTTC. Translation: CASSLGVAGSWNEQYF.

V and J are TRBV5-3 and TRBJ1-3; D ambiguous. TRBV5-3 has ORF status, its function being uncertain. This CDR3 is built from 12 residues. Trimming left V 6 bases short and J 4 bases short, with 8 bases between. The CDR3 sequence: CARMGSGNTIYF. Here the CDR3 DNA reads TGTGCCAGAATGGGCTCAGGAAACACCATATATTTT.

The chain recombines TRBV15 with TRBJ2-3; D might be TRBD1 (6 bases). This CDR3 is 14 amino acids long. The V end was cut by 0 bases, the J end by 4 bases, with 8 bases between. In germline, CDR1 is LNHNV, CDR2 YYDKDF (reference sequence). The CDR3 nucleotides read TGTGCCACCAGCAGAGACAGGGGCCCAGATACGCAGTATTTT. This encodes CATSRDRGPDTQYF.

The chain joins TRBV7-6 to TRBJ2-3, with TRBD2 matching over 12 bases. The CDR3 totals 16 residues. Losses at the gene ends were 1 base for V and 4 bases for J; bases not matched to a gene: 3. Per germline, CDR1 SGHVS and CDR2 FNYEAQ. CDR3 nucleotide sequence: TGTGCCAGCAGCTTAGTTCTAGCGGGGGGGCCAGATACGCAGTATTTT. The encoded protein is CASSLVLAGGPDTQYF.

The rearrangement links TRBV3-1 (or the pseudogene TRBV3-2) to TRBJ2-2; maybe TRBD2 (6 bases). From germline, CDR1 is LGHDT and CDR2 YNNKEL (reference sequence). CDR3 length: 15 residues. Trimming took 4 bases from V and 0 from J, leaving 9 bases between them. CDR3 loop: CASSLGGSNTGELFF. CDR3 sequence (DNA): TGTGCCAGCAGCCTTGGAGGGTCGAACACCGGGGAGCTGTTTTTT.